This T cell receptor (beta chain) was found in a study of shared T cell receptors in the human thymus. This table comes from immunoSEQ multiplex PCR, and its TCRdb copy is limited to in-frame clones, with some not included. This sample has under 700,000 clones; around three quarters occur once, and the top ten carry less than 0.015%. Trimming took off 2 bases at V and 0 bases at J, with 8 bases between the two ends. This CDR3 is built from 15 residues. CDR1 and CDR2 (germline): MNHEY, SMNVEV (reference sequence). These same records also appear under a second study, on human thymus T cells. That source adds: Resections from corrective heart surgery supplied the thymus tissue. Usage of V and J genes appeared biased in thymic and blood repertoires. Related studies noted strongly shared thymic repertoires across unrelated people.

The origin of this receptor is a boy in the first two years of life with a congenital heart defect. The rearrangement links TRBV27 to TRBJ1-3, with D possibly matching TRBD1 (5 bases). The sample consisted of thymocytes. The CDR3 DNA is TGTGCCAGCAGTTTAAACAGGTTCTCTGGAAACACCATATATTTT. Its protein is CASSLNRFSGNTIYF.